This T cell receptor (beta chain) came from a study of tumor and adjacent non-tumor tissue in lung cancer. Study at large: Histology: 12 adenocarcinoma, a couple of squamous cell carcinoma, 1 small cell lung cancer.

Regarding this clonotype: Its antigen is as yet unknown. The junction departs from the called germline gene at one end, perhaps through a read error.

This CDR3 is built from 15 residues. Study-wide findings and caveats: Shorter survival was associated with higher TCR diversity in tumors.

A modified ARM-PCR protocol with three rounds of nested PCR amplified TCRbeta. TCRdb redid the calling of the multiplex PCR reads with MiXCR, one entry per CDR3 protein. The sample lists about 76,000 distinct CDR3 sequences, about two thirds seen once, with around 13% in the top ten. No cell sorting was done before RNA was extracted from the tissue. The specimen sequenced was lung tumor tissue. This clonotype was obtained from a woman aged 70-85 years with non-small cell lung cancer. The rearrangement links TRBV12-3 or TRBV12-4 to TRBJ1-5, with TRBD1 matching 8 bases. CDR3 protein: CTSSRGQVRNQLQHF. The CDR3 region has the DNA TGTACCAGCAGTAGGGGACAGGTCCGCAATCAGCTCCAGCATTTT.